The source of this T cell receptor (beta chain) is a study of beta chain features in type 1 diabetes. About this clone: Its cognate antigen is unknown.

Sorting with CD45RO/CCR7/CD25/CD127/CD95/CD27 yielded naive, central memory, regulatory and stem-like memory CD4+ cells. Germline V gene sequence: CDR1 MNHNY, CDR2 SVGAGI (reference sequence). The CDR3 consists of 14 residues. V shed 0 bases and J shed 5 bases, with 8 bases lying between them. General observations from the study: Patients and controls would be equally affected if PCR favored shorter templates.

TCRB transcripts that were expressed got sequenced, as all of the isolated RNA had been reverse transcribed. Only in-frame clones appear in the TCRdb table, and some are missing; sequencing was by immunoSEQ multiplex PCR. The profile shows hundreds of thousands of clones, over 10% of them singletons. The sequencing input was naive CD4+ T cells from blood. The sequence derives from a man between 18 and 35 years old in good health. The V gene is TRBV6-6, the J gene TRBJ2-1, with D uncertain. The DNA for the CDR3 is TGTGCCAGCAGTTACTCTACTGCAAACAATGAGCAGTTCTTC. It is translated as CASSYSTANNEQFF.